This T cell receptor (beta chain) appears in the sequencing data of a study of T cell responses to AZD1222 COVID-19 vaccine. Study-wide results and limits: When two AZD1222 doses had been given, Spike-specific TCR breadth and depth rose. The study found vaccine-associated CD4 TCRs spanning spike, dominant at 160-218 and 743-854.

Comment on this clone: The antigen remains undetermined.

The germline V gene encodes CDR1 GTSNPN and CDR2 SVGIG (reference sequence). The CDR3 totals 15 residues. V lost 0 bases and J 4 bases, leaving 12 bases between the germline ends. Some clones are missing from TCRdb's copy, which holds only in-frame ones; the method was immunoSEQ multiplex PCR. Of over 110,000 clones detected, 75% to 95% appear once; the ten largest clones hold around 2.8%. V is TRBV30 and J is TRBJ2-2; no clear D gene. The source of this sequence is an adult in good health. The sample was peripheral blood, taken on day 0 of AZD1222 vaccination. This chain's CDR3 is CAWSVPSGFTGELFF. CDR3 nucleotide sequence: TGTGCCTGGAGTGTACCGTCCGGGTTCACCGGGGAGCTGTTTTTT. Complete variable domain (other parts from reference TRBV30 and TRBJ2-2): SQTIHQWPATLVQPVGSPLSLECTVEGTSNPNLYWYRQAAGRGLQLLFYSVGIGQISSEVPQNLSASRPQDRQFILSSKKLLLSDSGFYLCAWSVPSGFTGELFFGEGSRLTVL.